The rows below give T cell receptor beta chains drawn from one sample of a study of blood T cell repertoires in COVID-19. Data came from immunoSEQ multiplex PCR; TCRdb stores just in-frame clones and leaves some out. The sample records 200,000 to 250,000 clones, less than 90% being singletons. Sequencing used PBMCs or T cells enriched from blood (not recorded which). All receptors come from a woman aged 25 to 39 who had recovered from COVID-19. Each CDR3 is given with its conserved first and last residue. Fields, in order: clone size, D gene, J gene, V gene, CDR3 protein, CDR3 DNA. The D gene is left open where the match is weak. Size is stated for part of the rows, as once, few or many counts, or as a class when the clone is expanded.

size: .
D: .
J: TRBJ1-5
V: TRBV6-5
CDR3: CASSQSRGQPQHF
DNA: TGTGCCAGCAGTCAGAGCAGGGGTCAGCCCCAGCATTTT

size: .
D: TRBD1
J: TRBJ2-7
V: TRBV6-1
CDR3: CASSEAGQAPYEQYF
DNA: TGTGCCAGCAGTGAAGCGGGACAGGCCCCCTACGAGCAGTACTTC

size: .
D: .
J: TRBJ1-5
V: TRBV7-4
CDR3: CASSLRAEAGVDQPQHF
DNA: TGTGCCAGCAGCTTGCGGGCGGAGGCAGGGGTTGATCAGCCCCAGCATTTT

size: once
D: .
J: TRBJ2-1
V: TRBV11-2
CDR3: CASSEIASGHEQFF
DNA: TGTGCCAGCAGCGAAATTGCGTCTGGGCATGAGCAGTTCTTC

size: .
D: TRBD2
J: TRBJ2-5
V: TRBV15
CDR3: CATSRAAGGLQETQYF
DNA: TGTGCCACCAGCAGAGCAGCGGGGGGGCTCCAAGAGACCCAGTACTTC

size: .
D: .
J: TRBJ1-2
V: TRBV11-2
CDR3: CASSLGGTYNYGYTF
DNA: TGTGCCAGCAGCTTAGGGGGGACATATAACTATGGCTACACCTTC

size: .
D: .
J: TRBJ1-2
V: TRBV7-9
CDR3: CASSWQNYGYTF
DNA: TGTGCCAGCAGCTGGCAGAACTATGGCTACACCTTC

size: .
D: .
J: TRBJ1-2
V: TRBV28
CDR3: CASRELYGYTF
DNA: TGTGCCAGCCGGGAGTTATATGGCTACACCTTC

size: .
D: .
J: TRBJ1-5
V: TRBV15
CDR3: CATIETRTGYSNQPQHF
DNA: TGTGCCACCATCGAAACACGGACTGGATATAGCAATCAGCCCCAGCATTTT

size: .
D: TRBD1
J: TRBJ1-2
V: TRBV7-2
CDR3: CASSLDPRNDRVRGYTF
DNA: TGTGCCAGCAGCTTAGACCCCAGAAATGACAGGGTTCGGGGCTACACCTTC

size: .
D: .
J: TRBJ1-2
V: TRBV24-1
CDR3: CATSDNSQDYGYTF
DNA: TGTGCCACCAGTGACAACAGCCAGGATTATGGCTACACCTTC

size: .
D: TRBD1
J: TRBJ1-1
V: TRBV27
CDR3: CASSLLQGQGTEAFF
DNA: TGTGCCAGCAGCTTGCTACAGGGGCAGGGCACTGAAGCTTTCTTT

size: .
D: .
J: TRBJ1-6
V: TRBV5-1
CDR3: CASSESGGGNSPLHF
DNA: TGCGCCAGCAGCGAATCAGGCGGGGGGAATTCACCCCTCCACTTT

size: .
D: .
J: TRBJ1-2
V: TRBV4-1
CDR3: CASSQETGEGYTF
DNA: TGCGCCAGCAGCCAAGAGACTGGGGAGGGCTACACCTTC

size: .
D: .
J: TRBJ1-2
V: TRBV5-1
CDR3: CASSPARDSDGYTF
DNA: TGCGCCAGCAGCCCCGCGAGGGATTCCGATGGCTACACCTTC

size: .
D: .
J: TRBJ1-1
V: TRBV6-6
CDR3: CASSYEGRVAFF
DNA: TGTGCCAGCAGTTATGAGGGGAGGGTAGCTTTCTTT

size: .
D: .
J: TRBJ1-1
V: TRBV9
CDR3: CASSVQGRDTEAFF
DNA: TGTGCCAGCAGCGTACAGGGTAGGGACACTGAAGCTTTCTTT

size: .
D: TRBD1
J: TRBJ1-3
V: TRBV3-1/TRBV3-2
CDR3: CASTRSDRKGNTIYF
DNA: TGTGCCAGCACTCGATCGGACAGGAAAGGAAACACCATATATTTT

size: .
D: .
J: TRBJ1-3
V: TRBV6-2/TRBV6-3
CDR3: CASSRPTRGTGNTIYF
DNA: TGTGCCAGCAGCCGGCCAACAAGGGGAACCGGAAACACCATATATTTT

size: .
D: TRBD2
J: TRBJ2-3
V: TRBV29-1
CDR3: CSVEGLAGGLSTDTQYF
DNA: TGCAGCGTTGAAGGACTAGCGGGGGGGCTTAGCACAGATACGCAGTATTTT

size: .
D: TRBD1
J: TRBJ1-6
V: TRBV3-1/TRBV3-2
CDR3: CASSLPGQGTSPLHF
DNA: TGTGCCAGCAGCCTTCCGGGACAGGGGACTTCACCCCTCCACTTT

size: .
D: .
J: TRBJ2-5
V: TRBV7-2
CDR3: CASSLSETQYF
DNA: TGTGCCAGCAGCTTATCGGAGACCCAGTACTTC

size: medium-sized
D: TRBD2
J: TRBJ2-1
V: TRBV6-4
CDR3: CASSVEMSGGAVEQFF
DNA: TGTGCCAGCAGTGTTGAAATGAGCGGGGGGGCCGTCGAGCAGTTCTTC

size: .
D: .
J: TRBJ1-5
V: TRBV20-1
CDR3: CSASGLTANQPQHF
DNA: TGCAGTGCTAGTGGTTTAACAGCTAATCAGCCCCAGCATTTT

size: .
D: .
J: TRBJ2-5
V: TRBV5-8
CDR3: CASSLAGTRDETQYF
DNA: TGTGCCAGCAGCTTGGCTGGGACACGAGATGAGACCCAGTACTTC

size: once
D: .
J: TRBJ1-1
V: TRBV4-1
CDR3: CASSQERRGLPEAFF
DNA: TGCGCCAGCAGCCAAGAGAGAAGAGGGTTACCTGAAGCTTTCTTT

size: .
D: .
J: TRBJ2-7
V: TRBV21-1
CDR3: CASSSRDSVNF
DNA: TGTGCCAGCAGCTCCCGGGACAGCGTAAACTTC

size: once
D: .
J: TRBJ1-4
V: TRBV11-2
CDR3: CASSLDRGTNEKLFF
DNA: TGTGCCAGCAGCTTAGATCGAGGAACTAATGAAAAACTGTTTTTT

size: .
D: TRBD1
J: TRBJ1-5
V: TRBV19
CDR3: CASWHRGEGDQPQHF
DNA: TGTGCCAGCTGGCACAGGGGAGAGGGGGATCAGCCCCAGCATTTT

size: .
D: TRBD1
J: TRBJ1-2
V: TRBV11-2
CDR3: CASGQGVNYGYTF
DNA: TGTGCCAGCGGACAGGGGGTTAACTATGGCTACACCTTC

size: .
D: .
J: TRBJ2-6
V: TRBV9
CDR3: CASSVGASPTSGANVLTF
DNA: TGTGCCAGCAGCGTAGGGGCCAGCCCGACCTCTGGGGCCAACGTCCTGACTTTC

size: .
D: .
J: TRBJ2-1
V: TRBV6-1
CDR3: CASSELGASYNEQFF
DNA: TGTGCCAGCAGTGAGCTGGGGGCCAGCTACAATGAGCAGTTCTTC

size: .
D: .
J: TRBJ1-2
V: TRBV4-3
CDR3: CASSQEGGVGLGYTF
DNA: TGCGCCAGCAGCCAAGAGGGCGGGGTCGGTCTTGGCTACACCTTC

size: .
D: TRBD2
J: TRBJ2-7
V: TRBV19
CDR3: CASSIETSGGTYEQYF
DNA: TGTGCCAGTAGTATCGAGACTAGCGGGGGGACCTACGAGCAGTACTTC

size: .
D: .
J: TRBJ1-2
V: TRBV7-2
CDR3: CASSLRSYYGYTF
DNA: TGTGCCAGCAGCCTCAGGTCGTACTATGGCTACACCTTC

size: .
D: .
J: TRBJ1-3
V: TRBV4-1
CDR3: CASSQGALTPGNTIYF
DNA: TGCGCCAGCAGCCAAGGGGCGTTAACACCTGGAAACACCATATATTTT

size: once
D: .
J: TRBJ1-5
V: TRBV3-1/TRBV3-2
CDR3: CASSQERGQPQHF
DNA: TGTGCCAGCAGCCAAGAACGAGGACAGCCCCAGCATTTT

size: .
D: .
J: TRBJ1-5
V: TRBV19
CDR3: CASSISRGGHQPQHF
DNA: TGTGCCAGTAGTATAAGTCGGGGGGGGCATCAGCCCCAGCATTTT

size: few
D: TRBD2
J: TRBJ2-3
V: TRBV6-4
CDR3: CASSDSASGGTDTQYF
DNA: TGTGCCAGCAGTGACTCGGCTAGCGGCGGCACAGATACGCAGTATTTT

size: few
D: .
J: TRBJ2-7
V: TRBV7-9
CDR3: CASSSNYRRGEQYF
DNA: TGTGCCAGCAGCTCAAATTACAGGCGCGGCGAGCAGTACTTC

size: few
D: TRBD1
J: TRBJ1-1
V: TRBV11-2
CDR3: CASSRQGLGEAFF
DNA: TGTGCCAGCAGCCGACAGGGCTTGGGTGAAGCTTTCTTT

size: .
D: .
J: TRBJ1-2
V: TRBV14
CDR3: CASSQDLVSYGYTF
DNA: TGTGCCAGCAGCCAAGATCTAGTTTCCTATGGCTACACCTTC

size: .
D: .
J: TRBJ1-2
V: TRBV2
CDR3: CASSEAQGNYGYTF
DNA: TGTGCCAGCAGTGAAGCGCAGGGAAACTATGGCTACACCTTC

size: .
D: TRBD1
J: TRBJ2-5
V: TRBV7-3
CDR3: CASSLGGQGSETQYF
DNA: TGTGCCAGCAGCTTAGGGGGACAGGGGTCGGAGACCCAGTACTTC

size: .
D: TRBD1
J: TRBJ1-1
V: TRBV12-3/TRBV12-4
CDR3: CASSWQGATEAFF
DNA: TGTGCCAGCAGTTGGCAGGGGGCCACTGAAGCTTTCTTT

size: once
D: .
J: TRBJ1-5
V: TRBV5-4
CDR3: CASSLADSNQPQHF
DNA: TGTGCCAGCAGCTTGGCAGATAGCAATCAGCCCCAGCATTTT

size: once
D: TRBD1
J: TRBJ1-6
V: TRBV5-1
CDR3: CASRPGTGTSPLHF
DNA: TGCGCCAGCAGACCCGGGACAGGGACCTCACCCCTCCACTTT

size: .
D: .
J: TRBJ2-1
V: TRBV7-9
CDR3: CASSYRGGEQFF
DNA: TGTGCCAGCAGCTACAGGGGGGGTGAGCAGTTCTTC

size: .
D: TRBD1
J: TRBJ1-3
V: TRBV2
CDR3: CASSGGTGSGNTIYF
DNA: TGTGCCAGCAGCGGGGGGACAGGCTCAGGAAACACCATATATTTT

size: .
D: .
J: TRBJ1-2
V: TRBV4-3
CDR3: CASSQDKLGRDNGYTF
DNA: TGCGCCAGCAGCCAAGATAAGTTGGGCAGGGATAACGGCTACACCTTC

size: .
D: .
J: TRBJ2-1
V: TRBV7-9
CDR3: CASSLLVSSAYNEQFF
DNA: TGTGCCAGCAGCTTACTTGTGTCTAGCGCTTACAATGAGCAGTTCTTC

size: .
D: TRBD1
J: TRBJ1-4
V: TRBV12-3/TRBV12-4
CDR3: CASSTGTGLELFF
DNA: TGTGCCAGCTCGACAGGGACGGGACTGGAACTGTTTTTT

size: .
D: .
J: TRBJ2-3
V: TRBV19
CDR3: CASSPQASSTDTQYF
DNA: TGTGCCAGTAGTCCTCAGGCGTCTAGCACAGATACGCAGTATTTT

size: .
D: .
J: TRBJ1-1
V: TRBV7-2
CDR3: CASSLQEAFF
DNA: TGTGCCAGCAGCCTCCAGGAAGCTTTCTTT